This T cell receptor (beta chain) was profiled in a study of cytomegalovirus exposure and HLA in healthy donors. About the study: A later analysis reported the 120 validation repertoires used the same platform as the roughly 670 first-cohort repertoires.

Overall study results and limits: The majority of TCR sequences were rare, yet some public TCRs appeared in many donors. The TCR clusters that emerged in the first cohort tended, a later analysis found, to co-occur in the roughly 110 validation repertoires.

As for this clone: No antigen is known for it.

Measured with immunoSEQ multiplex PCR; TCRdb has only the in-frame clones, and not every one. This repertoire shows about 98,000 clones, roughly 85% found once; its top ten account for 3.9%. The TCR originated in a woman aged 25-40 years in good health and CMV-seronegative. Specimen: PBMCs.

The CDR3 DNA follows: TGTGCCAGCAGTTTATCGCCCGGTGCCGGTACAGGTCAGTTCTTC. Protein: CASSLSPGAGTGQFF. The chain uses TRBV27 and TRBJ2-1; a possible D gene is TRBD1 (5 bases). The CDR3 totals 15 residues. Trimming left V 0 bases short and J 13 bases short, with 19 bases between. The V gene's germline CDR1 is MNHEY and CDR2 SMNVEV (reference sequence).